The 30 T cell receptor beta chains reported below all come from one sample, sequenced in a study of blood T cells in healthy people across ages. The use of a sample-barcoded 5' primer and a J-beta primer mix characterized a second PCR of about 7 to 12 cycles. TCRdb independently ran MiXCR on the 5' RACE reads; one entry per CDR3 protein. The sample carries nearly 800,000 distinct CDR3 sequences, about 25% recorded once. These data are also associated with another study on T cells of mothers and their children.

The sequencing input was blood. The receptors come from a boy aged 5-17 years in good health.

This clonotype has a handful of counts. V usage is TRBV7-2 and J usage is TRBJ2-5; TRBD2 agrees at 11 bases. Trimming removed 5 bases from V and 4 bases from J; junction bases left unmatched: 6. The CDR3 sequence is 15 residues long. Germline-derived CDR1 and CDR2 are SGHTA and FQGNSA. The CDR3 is CASSPTSGSRETQYF. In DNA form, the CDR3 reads TGTGCCAGCAGCCCTACTAGCGGGAGTCGAGAGACCCAGTACTTC.

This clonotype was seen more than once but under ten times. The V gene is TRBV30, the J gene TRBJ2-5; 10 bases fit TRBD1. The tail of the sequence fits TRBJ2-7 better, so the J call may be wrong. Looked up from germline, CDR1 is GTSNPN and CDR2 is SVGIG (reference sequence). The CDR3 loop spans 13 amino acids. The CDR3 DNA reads TGTGCCTGCGGGACAGGGGTGTCCTACGAGCAGTACTTC. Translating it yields CACGTGVSYEQYF.

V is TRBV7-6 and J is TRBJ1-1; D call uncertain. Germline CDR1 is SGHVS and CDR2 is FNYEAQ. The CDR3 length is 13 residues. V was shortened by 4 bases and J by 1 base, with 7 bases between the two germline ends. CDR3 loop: CASSSDTNTEAFF. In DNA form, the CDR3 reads TGTGCCAGCAGCTCTGACACGAACACTGAAGCTTTCTTT.

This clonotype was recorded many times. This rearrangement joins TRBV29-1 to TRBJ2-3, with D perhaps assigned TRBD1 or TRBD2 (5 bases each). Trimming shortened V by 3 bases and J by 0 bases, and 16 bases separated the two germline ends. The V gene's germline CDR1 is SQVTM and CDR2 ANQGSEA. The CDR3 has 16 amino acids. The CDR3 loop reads CSVEGRALTSTDTQYF. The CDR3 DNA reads TGCAGCGTTGAGGGACGCGCGTTAACTAGCACAGATACGCAGTATTTT.

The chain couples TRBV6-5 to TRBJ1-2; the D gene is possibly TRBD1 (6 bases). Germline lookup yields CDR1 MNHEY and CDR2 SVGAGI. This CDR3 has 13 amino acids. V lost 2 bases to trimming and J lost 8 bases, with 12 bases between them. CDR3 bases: TGTGCCAGCAGTTACGAGGGGGTTGACGGCTACACCTTC. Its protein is CASSYEGVDGYTF.

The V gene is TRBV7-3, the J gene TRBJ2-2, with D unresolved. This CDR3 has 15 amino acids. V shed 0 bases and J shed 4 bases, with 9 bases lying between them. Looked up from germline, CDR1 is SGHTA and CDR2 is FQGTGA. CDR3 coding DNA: TGTGCCAGCAGCTTAACCCATAGGAGCACCGGGGAGCTGTTTTTT. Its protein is CASSLTHRSTGELFF.

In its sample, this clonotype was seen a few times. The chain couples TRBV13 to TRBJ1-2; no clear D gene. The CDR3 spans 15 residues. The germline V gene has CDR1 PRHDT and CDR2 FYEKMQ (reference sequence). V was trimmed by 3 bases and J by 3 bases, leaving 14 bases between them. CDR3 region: CASSFNDDTDYGYTF. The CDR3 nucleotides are TGTGCCAGCAGCTTCAACGACGACACGGACTATGGCTACACCTTC.

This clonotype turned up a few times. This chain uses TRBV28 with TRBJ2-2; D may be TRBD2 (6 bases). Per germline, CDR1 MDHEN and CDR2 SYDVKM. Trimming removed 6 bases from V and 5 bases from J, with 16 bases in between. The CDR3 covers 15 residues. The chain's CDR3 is CASRMGLGGTGELFF. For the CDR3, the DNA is TGTGCCAGCAGAATGGGACTCGGGGGTACCGGGGAGCTGTTTTTT.

Here the CDR3 reads CSAREPGAQETQYF. DNA of the CDR3: TGCAGTGCTAGGGAACCCGGGGCCCAAGAGACCCAGTACTTC. The gene calls are TRBV20-1 and TRBJ2-5; D tentatively fits TRBD1 or TRBD2 (5 bases each). The CDR3 length is 14 residues. Trimming cost V 3 bases and J 1 base, with 12 bases left between them. Germline V gene lookup returns CDR1 DFQATT and CDR2 SNEGSKA (reference sequence).

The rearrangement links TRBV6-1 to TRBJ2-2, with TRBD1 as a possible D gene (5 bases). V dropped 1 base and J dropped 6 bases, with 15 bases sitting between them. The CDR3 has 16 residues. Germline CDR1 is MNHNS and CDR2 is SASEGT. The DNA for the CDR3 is TGTGCCAGCAGTGAAGAGGGGCAGGGCTTCCCCGGGGAGCTGTTTTTT. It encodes CASSEEGQGFPGELFF.

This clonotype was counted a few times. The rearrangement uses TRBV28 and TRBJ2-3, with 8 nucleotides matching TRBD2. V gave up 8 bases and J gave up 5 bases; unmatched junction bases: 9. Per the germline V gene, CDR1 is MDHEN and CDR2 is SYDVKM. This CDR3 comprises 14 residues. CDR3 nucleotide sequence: TGTGCCAGCCAACCGGGGGGGCCTAAAGATACGCAGTATTTT. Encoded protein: CASQPGGPKDTQYF.

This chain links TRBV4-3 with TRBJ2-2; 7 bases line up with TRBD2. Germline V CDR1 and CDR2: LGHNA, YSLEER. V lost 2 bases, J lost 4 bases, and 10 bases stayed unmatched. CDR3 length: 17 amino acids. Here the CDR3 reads CASSQRTSGVGTGELFF. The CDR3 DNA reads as TGCGCCAGCAGCCAAAGGACCAGCGGGGTCGGCACCGGGGAGCTGTTTTTT.

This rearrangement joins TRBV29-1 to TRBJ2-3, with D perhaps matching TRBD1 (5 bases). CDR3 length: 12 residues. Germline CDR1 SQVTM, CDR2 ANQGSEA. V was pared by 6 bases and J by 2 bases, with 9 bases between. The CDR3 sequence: CSVAGHTDTQYF. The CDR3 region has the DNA TGCAGCGTAGCAGGGCACACAGATACGCAGTATTTT.

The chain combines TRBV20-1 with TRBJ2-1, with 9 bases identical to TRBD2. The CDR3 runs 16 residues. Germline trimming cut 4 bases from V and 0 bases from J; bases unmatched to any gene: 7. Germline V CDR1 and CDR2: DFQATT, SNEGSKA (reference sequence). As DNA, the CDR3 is TGCAGTGCTATTAATATGCGGGGGGGCTCCTACAATGAGCAGTTCTTC. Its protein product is CSAINMRGGSYNEQFF.

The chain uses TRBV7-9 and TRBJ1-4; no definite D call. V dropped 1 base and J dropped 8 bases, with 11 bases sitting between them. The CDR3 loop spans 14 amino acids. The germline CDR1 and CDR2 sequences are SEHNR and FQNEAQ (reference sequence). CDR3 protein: CASSLGYIGEKLFF. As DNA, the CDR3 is TGTGCCAGCAGCTTAGGGTATATCGGCGAAAAACTGTTTTTT.

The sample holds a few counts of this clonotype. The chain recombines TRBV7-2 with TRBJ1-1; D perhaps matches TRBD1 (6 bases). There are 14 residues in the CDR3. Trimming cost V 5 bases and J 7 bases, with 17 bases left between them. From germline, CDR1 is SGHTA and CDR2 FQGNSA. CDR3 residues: CASSQQGRGYEAFF. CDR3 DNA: TGTGCCAGCAGCCAACAGGGTCGGGGGTATGAAGCTTTCTTT. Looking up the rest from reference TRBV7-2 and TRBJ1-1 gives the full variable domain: GAGVSQSPSNKVTEKGKDVELRCDPISGHTALYWYRQSLGQGLEFLIYFQGNSAPDKSGLPSDRFSAERTGGSVSTLTIQRTQQEDSAVYLCASSQQGRGYEAFFGQGTRLTVV.

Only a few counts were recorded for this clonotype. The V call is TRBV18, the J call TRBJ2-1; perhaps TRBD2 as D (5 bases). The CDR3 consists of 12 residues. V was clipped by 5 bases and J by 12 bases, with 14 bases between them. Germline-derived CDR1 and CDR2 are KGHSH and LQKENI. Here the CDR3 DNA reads TGTGCCAGCTCATCTCCGGAACTAGGGCAGTTCTTC. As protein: CASSSPELGQFF.

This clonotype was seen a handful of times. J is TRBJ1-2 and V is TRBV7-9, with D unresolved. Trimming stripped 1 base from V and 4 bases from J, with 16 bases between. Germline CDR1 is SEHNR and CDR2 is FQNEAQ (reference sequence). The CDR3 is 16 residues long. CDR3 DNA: TGTGCCAGCAGCTTAGGCATCCGGCCCGCCGTCTATGGCTACACCTTC. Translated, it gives CASSLGIRPAVYGYTF.

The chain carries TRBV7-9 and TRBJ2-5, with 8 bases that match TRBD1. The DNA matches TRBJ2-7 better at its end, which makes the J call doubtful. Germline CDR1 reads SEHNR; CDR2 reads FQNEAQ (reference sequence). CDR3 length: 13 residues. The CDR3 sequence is CASSPKDRDEQYF. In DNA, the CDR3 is TGTGCCAGCAGCCCAAAGGACAGGGACGAGCAGTACTTC.

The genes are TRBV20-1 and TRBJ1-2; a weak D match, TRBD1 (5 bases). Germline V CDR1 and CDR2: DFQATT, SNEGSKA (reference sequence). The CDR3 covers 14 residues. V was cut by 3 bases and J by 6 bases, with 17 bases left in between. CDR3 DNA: TGCAGTGCTAGTACGGGGGGTAAAGATGATGGCTACACCTTC. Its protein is CSASTGGKDDGYTF.

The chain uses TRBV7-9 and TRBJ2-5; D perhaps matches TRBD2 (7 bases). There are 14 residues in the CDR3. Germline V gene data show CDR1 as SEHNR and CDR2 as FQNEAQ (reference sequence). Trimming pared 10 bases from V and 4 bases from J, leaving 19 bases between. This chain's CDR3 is CATYRGGGRETQYF. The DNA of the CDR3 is TGTGCCACCTACCGTGGGGGGGGCCGAGAGACCCAGTACTTC.

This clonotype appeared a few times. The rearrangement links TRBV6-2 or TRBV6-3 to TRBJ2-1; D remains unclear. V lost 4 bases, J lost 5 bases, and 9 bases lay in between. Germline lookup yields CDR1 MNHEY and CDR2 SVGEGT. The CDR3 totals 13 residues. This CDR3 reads CASSFTKDNEQFF. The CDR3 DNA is TGTGCCAGCAGTTTTACCAAAGACAATGAGCAGTTCTTC.

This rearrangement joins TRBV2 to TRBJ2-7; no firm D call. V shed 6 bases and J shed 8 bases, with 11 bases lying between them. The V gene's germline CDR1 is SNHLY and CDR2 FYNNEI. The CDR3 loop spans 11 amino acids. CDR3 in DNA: TGTGCCAGCAGGGATAACTCACAGCAGTACTTC. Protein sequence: CASRDNSQQYF.

The CDR3 DNA reads TGTGCCAGCAGCTCCATCTCTAGCTCCTACAATGAGCAGTTCTTC. Translation: CASSSISSSYNEQFF. J is TRBJ2-1 and V is TRBV7-2; the D is unclear. Per germline, CDR1 SGHTA and CDR2 FQGNSA. This CDR3 contains 15 residues. The V gene lost 4 bases and the J gene lost 0 bases, with 10 bases spanning the gap.

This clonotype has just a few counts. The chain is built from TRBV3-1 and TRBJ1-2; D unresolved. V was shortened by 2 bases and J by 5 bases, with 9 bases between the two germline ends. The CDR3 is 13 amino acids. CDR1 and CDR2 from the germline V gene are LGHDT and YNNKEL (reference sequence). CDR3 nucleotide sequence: TGTGCCAGCAGCCAATCCGGCCTATATGGCTACACCTTC. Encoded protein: CASSQSGLYGYTF.

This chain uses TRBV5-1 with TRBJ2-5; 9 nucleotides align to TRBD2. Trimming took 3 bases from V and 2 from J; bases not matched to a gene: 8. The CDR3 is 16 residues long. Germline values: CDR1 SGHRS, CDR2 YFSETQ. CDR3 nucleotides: TGCGCCAGCAGCTCGGTCTATAGCGGGAGTCAAGAGACCCAGTACTTC. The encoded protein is CASSSVYSGSQETQYF.

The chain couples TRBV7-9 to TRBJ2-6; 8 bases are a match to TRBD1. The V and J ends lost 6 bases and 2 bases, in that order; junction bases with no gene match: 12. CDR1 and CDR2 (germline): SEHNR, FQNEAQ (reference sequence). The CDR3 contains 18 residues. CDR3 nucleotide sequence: TGTGCCAGCAGTCCAGTCCAGGGGGCCATCACTGGGGCCAACGTCCTGACTTTC. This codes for CASSPVQGAITGANVLTF.

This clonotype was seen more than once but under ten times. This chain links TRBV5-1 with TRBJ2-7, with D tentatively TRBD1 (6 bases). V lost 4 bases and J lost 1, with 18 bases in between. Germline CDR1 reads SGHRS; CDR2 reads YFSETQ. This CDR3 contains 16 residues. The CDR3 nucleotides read TGCGCCAGCAGCCTGGACAGCGTTATGTCATCCTACGAGCAGTACTTC. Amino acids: CASSLDSVMSSYEQYF. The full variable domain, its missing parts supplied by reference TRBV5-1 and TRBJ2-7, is KAGVTQTPRYLIKTRGQQVTLSCSPISGHRSVSWYQQTPGQGLQFLFEYFSETQRNKGNFPGRFSGRQFSNSRSEMNVSTLELGDSALYLCASSLDSVMSSYEQYFGPGTRLTVT.

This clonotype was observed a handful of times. CDR3 DNA sequence: TGTGCCAGCAGCCAACTAGCGGTAACCTACGAGCAGTACTTC. Protein sequence: CASSQLAVTYEQYF. The rearrangement joins TRBV7-8 to TRBJ2-7; TRBD2 aligns across 8 bases. Germline V gene lookup returns CDR1 SGHVS and CDR2 FQNEAQ. This CDR3 contains 14 residues. V lost 5 bases, J lost 2 bases, and 5 bases stayed unmatched.

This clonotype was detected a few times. The CDR3 DNA reads TGTGCCAGCAACCCTCCGGACCCTCGGGCCCAGCATTTT. This gives the protein CASNPPDPRAQHF. The rearrangement joins TRBV28 to TRBJ1-5; D is ambiguous. The CDR3 spans 13 residues. Per germline, CDR1 MDHEN and CDR2 SYDVKM. V shed 7 bases and J shed 11 bases, with 18 bases lying between them.